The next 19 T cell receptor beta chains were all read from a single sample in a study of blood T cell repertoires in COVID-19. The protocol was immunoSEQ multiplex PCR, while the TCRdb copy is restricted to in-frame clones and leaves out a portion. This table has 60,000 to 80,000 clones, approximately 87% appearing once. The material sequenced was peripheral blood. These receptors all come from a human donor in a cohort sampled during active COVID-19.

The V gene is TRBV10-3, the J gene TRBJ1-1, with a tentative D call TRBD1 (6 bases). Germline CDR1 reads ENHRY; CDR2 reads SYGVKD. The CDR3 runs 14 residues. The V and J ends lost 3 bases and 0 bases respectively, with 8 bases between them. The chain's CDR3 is CAISEGGVNTEAFF. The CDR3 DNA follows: TGTGCCATCAGTGAAGGGGGGGTGAACACTGAAGCTTTCTTT.

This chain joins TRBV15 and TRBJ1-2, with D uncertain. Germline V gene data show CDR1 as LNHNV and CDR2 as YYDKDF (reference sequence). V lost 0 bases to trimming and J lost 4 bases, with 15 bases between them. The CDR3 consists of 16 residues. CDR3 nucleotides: TGTGCCACCAGCAGAGATCGTACACTCCGGGGCTATGGCTACACCTTC. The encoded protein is CATSRDRTLRGYGYTF. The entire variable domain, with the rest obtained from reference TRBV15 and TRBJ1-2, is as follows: DAMVIQNPRYQVTQFGKPVTLSCSQTLNHNVMYWYQQKSSQAPKLLFHYYDKDFNNEADTPDNFQSRRPNTSFCFLDIRSPGLGDTAMYLCATSRDRTLRGYGYTFGSGTRLTVV.

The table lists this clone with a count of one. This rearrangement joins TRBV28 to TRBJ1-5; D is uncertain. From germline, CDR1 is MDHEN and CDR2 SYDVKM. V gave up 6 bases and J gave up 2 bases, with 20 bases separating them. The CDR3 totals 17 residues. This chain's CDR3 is CASSLLLPAGGNQPQHF. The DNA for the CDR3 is TGTGCCAGCAGCCTGCTGTTGCCAGCCGGGGGCAATCAGCCCCAGCATTTT. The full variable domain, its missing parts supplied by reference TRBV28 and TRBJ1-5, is DVKVTQSSRYLVKRTGEKVFLECVQDMDHENMFWYRQDPGLGLRLIYFSYDVKMKEKGDIPEGYSVSREKKERFSLILESASTNQTSMYLCASSLLLPAGGNQPQHFGDGTRLSIL.

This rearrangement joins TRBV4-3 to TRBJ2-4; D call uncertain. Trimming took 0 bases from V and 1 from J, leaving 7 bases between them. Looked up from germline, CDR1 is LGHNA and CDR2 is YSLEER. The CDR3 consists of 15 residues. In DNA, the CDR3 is TGCGCCAGCAGCCAAGATAGAGATGCCAAAAACATTCAGTACTTC. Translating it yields CASSQDRDAKNIQYF.

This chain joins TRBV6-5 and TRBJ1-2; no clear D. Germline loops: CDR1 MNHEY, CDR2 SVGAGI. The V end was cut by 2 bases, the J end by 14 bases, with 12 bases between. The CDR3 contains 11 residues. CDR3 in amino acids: CASSYPGVWTF. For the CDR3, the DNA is TGTGCCAGCAGTTACCCCGGAGTTTGGACCTTC.

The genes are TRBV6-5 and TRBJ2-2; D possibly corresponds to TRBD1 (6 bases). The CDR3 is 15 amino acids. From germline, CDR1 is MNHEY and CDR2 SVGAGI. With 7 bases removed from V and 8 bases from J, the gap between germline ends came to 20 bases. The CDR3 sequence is CASTLQGPRGGELFF. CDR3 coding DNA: TGTGCCAGCACCCTACAGGGCCCGCGCGGAGGGGAGCTGTTTTTT.

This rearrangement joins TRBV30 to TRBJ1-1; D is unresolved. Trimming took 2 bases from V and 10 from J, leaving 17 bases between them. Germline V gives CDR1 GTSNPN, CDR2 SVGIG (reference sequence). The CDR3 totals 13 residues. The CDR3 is CAWSSRSGSAAFF. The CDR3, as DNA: TGTGCCTGGAGTTCCCGCAGCGGGAGTGCAGCTTTCTTT.

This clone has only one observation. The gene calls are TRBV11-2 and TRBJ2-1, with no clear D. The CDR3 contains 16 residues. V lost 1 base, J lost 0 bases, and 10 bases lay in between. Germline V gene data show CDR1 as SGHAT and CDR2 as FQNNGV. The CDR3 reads CASSLGRVFSYNEQFF. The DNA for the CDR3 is TGTGCCAGCAGCTTAGGAAGAGTATTCTCCTACAATGAGCAGTTCTTC.

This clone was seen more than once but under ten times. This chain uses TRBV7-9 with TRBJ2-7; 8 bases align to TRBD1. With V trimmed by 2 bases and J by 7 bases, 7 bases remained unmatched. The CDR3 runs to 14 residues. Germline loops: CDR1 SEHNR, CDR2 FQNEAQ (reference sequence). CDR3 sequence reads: CASSLPAGGGEQYF. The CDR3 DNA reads TGTGCCAGCAGCTTACCCGCAGGGGGCGGTGAGCAGTACTTC.

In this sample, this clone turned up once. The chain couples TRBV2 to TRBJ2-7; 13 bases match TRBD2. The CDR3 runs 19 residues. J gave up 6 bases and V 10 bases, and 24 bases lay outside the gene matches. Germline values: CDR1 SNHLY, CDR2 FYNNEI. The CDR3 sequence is CAIKYAATSGRAKGLEQYF. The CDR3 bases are TGTGCCATCAAATACGCCGCCACTAGCGGGAGGGCCAAGGGTCTCGAGCAGTACTTC.

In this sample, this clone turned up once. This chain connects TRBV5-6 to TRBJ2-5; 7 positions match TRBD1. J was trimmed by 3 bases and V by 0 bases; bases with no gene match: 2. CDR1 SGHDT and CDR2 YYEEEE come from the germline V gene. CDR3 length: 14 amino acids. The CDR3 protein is CASSLAGQKETQYF. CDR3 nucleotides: TGTGCCAGCAGCTTGGCGGGACAGAAAGAGACCCAGTACTTC.

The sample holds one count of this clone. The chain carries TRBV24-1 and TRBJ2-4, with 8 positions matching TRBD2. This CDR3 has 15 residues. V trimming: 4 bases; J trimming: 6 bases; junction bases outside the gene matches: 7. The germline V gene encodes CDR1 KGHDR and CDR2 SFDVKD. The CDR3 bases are TGTGCCACCAGTGACTCCCTCAGCGGGGGAAACATTCAGTACTTC. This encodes CATSDSLSGGNIQYF.

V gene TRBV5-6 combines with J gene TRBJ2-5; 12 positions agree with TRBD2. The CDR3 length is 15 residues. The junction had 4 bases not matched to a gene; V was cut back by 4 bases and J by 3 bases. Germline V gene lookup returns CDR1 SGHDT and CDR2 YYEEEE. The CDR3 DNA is TGTGCCAGCAGCGCGGGACTAGCGGGCGAAGAGACCCAGTACTTC. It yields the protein CASSAGLAGEETQYF.

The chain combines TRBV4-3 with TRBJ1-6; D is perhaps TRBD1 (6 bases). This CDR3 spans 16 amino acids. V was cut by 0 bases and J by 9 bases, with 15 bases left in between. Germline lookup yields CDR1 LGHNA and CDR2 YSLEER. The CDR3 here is CASSQDSGTLPSPLHF. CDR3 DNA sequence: TGCGCCAGCAGCCAAGATTCGGGGACACTCCCTTCACCCCTCCACTTT.

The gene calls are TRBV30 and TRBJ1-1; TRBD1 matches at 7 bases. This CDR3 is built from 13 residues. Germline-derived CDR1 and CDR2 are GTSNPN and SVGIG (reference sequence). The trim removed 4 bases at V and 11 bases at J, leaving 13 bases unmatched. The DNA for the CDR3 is TGTGCCTGGATCCCCATCCCGGGACAGAAGGCTTTCTTT. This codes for CAWIPIPGQKAFF.

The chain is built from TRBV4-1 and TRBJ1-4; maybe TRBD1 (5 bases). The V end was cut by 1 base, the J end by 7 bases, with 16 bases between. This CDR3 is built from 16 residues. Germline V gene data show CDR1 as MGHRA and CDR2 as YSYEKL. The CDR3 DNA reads TGCGCCAGCAGCCAAGCCCTGGGTGGGGGGGGTGAAAAACTGTTTTTT. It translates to CASSQALGGGGEKLFF.

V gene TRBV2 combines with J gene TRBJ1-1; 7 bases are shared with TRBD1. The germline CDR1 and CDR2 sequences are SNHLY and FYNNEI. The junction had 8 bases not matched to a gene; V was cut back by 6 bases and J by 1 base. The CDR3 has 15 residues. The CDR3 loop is CASRENNRGNTEAFF. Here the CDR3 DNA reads TGTGCCAGCAGGGAAAACAACAGGGGGAACACTGAAGCTTTCTTT.

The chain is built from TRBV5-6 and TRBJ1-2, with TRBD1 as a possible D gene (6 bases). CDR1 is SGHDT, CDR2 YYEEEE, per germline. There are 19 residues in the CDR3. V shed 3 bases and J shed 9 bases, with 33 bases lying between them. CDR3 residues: CASSSHQNRDIIHRVSYTF. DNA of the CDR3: TGTGCCAGCAGCTCCCACCAAAACCGGGACATCATACACAGGGTTAGCTACACCTTC.

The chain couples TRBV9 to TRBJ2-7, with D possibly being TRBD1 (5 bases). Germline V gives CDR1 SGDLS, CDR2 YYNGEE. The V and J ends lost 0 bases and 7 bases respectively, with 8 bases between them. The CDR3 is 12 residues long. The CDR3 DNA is TGTGCCAGCAGCGTAGGGGGCTCAGAGCAGTACTTC. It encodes CASSVGGSEQYF.